Included here is one T cell receptor delta chain sequence, with context. This DNA translates differently at residue 16 from the TCRdb protein, which is that of a much larger clone; a read error is likely, and the protein shown is the DNA's own translation. TCRdb fed the multiplex PCR reads to CATT. Here the sample spans approximately 93,000 delta-chain clones, 0.75% to 1% being singletons. This sample stems from a study of γδ T cells in repeated Plasmodium falciparum infection. Vgamma9/Vdelta2+ and Vdelta2-negative gammadelta T cells were flow-sorted from PBMC for bulk sequencing. CDR3 length: 19 residues. Germline lookup yields CDR1 TSWWSYY and CDR2 QGS.

Sample: gamma-delta T cells from blood. This chain links TRDV1 with TRDJ1, with TRDD3 matching over 8 bases. The J gene, left out of TCRdb, was set here by checking the DNA against germline. The sequence was obtained from a pool of human donors (malaria-infected and uninfected, not separated). In DNA, the CDR3 is TGTGCTCTTGGGGAACTTTCTGGGGGACTAGCCCGGGAGACCGATGAACTCATCTTT. It yields the protein CALGELSGGLARETDELIF.